This T cell receptor (beta chain) comes out of a study of blood T cell repertoires in COVID-19. Study summary: Collection of acute and convalescent COVID-19 samples took place in the United States, Italy and Spain. In each case, the material was cDNA or gDNA derived from T cells, B-cell-depleted T cells, or PBMCs.

This clone was recorded a few times. The CDR3 totals 15 residues. J lost 4 bases, V lost 4 bases, and 9 bases had no gene match. CDR1 SGHRS and CDR2 YFSETQ come from the germline V gene. As originally analysed: Scientists estimated how many nucleated cells there were by amplifying reference gene primers. The assay was immunoSEQ multiplex PCR, and TCRdb's table has in-frame clones only and misses some. The V and J calls and clone size are taken from that table; D and trimming were inferred from the DNA. This sample has roughly 34,000 clones, with over 80% found just once. This clonotype was obtained from a man between 60 and 75 years old with active COVID-19. V is TRBV5-1 and J is TRBJ1-1; 8 bases map to TRBD1. The sample was peripheral blood. The CDR3 here is CASSPETGASTEAFF. DNA of the CDR3: TGCGCCAGCAGCCCGGAGACAGGGGCGAGCACTGAAGCTTTCTTT.